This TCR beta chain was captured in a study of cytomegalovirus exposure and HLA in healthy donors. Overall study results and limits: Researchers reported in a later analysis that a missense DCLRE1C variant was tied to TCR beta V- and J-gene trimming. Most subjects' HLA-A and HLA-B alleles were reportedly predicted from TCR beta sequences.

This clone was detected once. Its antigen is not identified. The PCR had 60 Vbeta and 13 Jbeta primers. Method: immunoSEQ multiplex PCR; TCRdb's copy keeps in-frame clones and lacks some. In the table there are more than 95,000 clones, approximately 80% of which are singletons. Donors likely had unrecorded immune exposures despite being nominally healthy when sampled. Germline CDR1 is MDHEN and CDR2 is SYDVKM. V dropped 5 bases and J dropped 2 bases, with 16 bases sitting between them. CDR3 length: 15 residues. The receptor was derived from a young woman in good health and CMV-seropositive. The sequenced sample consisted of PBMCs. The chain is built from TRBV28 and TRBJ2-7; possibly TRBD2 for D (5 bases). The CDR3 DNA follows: TGTGCCAGCAGTCCCCCGTTCGAGGGTGCCTACGAGCAGTACTTC. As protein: CASSPPFEGAYEQYF.